The 21 T cell receptor beta chains below all came from one sample that was sequenced in a study of siplizumab effects on memory and regulatory T cells. The protocol was immunoSEQ multiplex PCR, while the TCRdb copy is restricted to in-frame clones and leaves out a portion. The sample shows some 88,000 clones, about 90% of them seen only once. Input material: CD4+ T cells sorted from blood. The receptor set was obtained from a human donor in good health.

The rearrangement uses TRBV25-1 and TRBJ2-2; 7 bases map to TRBD1. This CDR3 comprises 14 residues. Trimming took 3 bases from V and 4 from J; bases not matched to a gene: 2. Germline CDR1 is MGHDK and CDR2 is SYGVNS. The CDR3 DNA is TGTGCCAGCAGTGAGGGACAGTTCACCGGGGAGCTGTTTTTT. It is translated as CASSEGQFTGELFF.

This rearrangement joins TRBV28 to TRBJ2-3, with TRBD2 matching 9 bases. Germline CDR1 reads MDHEN; CDR2 reads SYDVKM. The V segment lost 4 bases and the J segment 8 bases; nucleotides outside the gene matches: 10. This CDR3 region has 15 residues. The CDR3 sequence: CASSSLAGVKSTQYF. In nucleotides, the CDR3 is TGTGCCAGCAGTTCCTTAGCGGGAGTTAAGTCTACGCAGTATTTT.

This clone appeared a single time. This chain connects TRBV6-6 to TRBJ1-2; D is undetermined. V lost 2 bases, J lost 3 bases, and 10 bases lay in between. Germline V gene lookup returns CDR1 MNHNY and CDR2 SVGAGI (reference sequence). This CDR3 has 14 residues. The CDR3 sequence: CASSYLGPYYGYTF. The CDR3 DNA reads as TGTGCCAGCAGTTACCTAGGACCGTACTATGGCTACACCTTC.

This chain joins TRBV19 and TRBJ2-1; D not certain. The CDR3 extends over 13 amino acids. Germline V gene lookup returns CDR1 LNHDA and CDR2 SQIVND (reference sequence). Trimming took off 3 bases at V and 13 bases at J, with 16 bases between the two ends. The CDR3 reads CASSMEPPTAQFF. In DNA, the CDR3 is TGTGCCAGTAGTATGGAGCCTCCGACTGCCCAGTTCTTC.

The chain links TRBV7-2 to TRBJ2-3, with unresolved D. Per the germline V gene, CDR1 is SGHTA and CDR2 is FQGNSA. The V end was cut by 5 bases, the J end by 5 bases, with 11 bases between. This CDR3 contains 13 residues. CDR3 sequence: CASSPRPGDTQYF. Here the CDR3 DNA reads TGTGCCAGCAGCCCCCGGCCGGGAGATACGCAGTATTTT. The variable domain in full, with the rest retrieved from reference TRBV7-2 and TRBJ2-3, is GAGVSQSPSNKVTEKGKDVELRCDPISGHTALYWYRQSLGQGLEFLIYFQGNSAPDKSGLPSDRFSAERTGGSVSTLTIQRTQQEDSAVYLCASSPRPGDTQYFGPGTRLTVL.

This clone has only one observation. The genes are TRBV7-9 and TRBJ2-1; 12 bases line up with TRBD2. In germline, CDR1 is SEHNR, CDR2 FQNEAQ (reference sequence). Unmatched junction bases numbered 9, after V lost 5 bases and J lost 7 bases. The CDR3 runs to 16 residues. In DNA form, the CDR3 reads TGTGCCAGCAGCCCCGTCTCTAGCGGGAGGGCGAATGAGCAGTTCTTC. Translated, it gives CASSPVSSGRANEQFF.

This clone was observed once. This chain connects TRBV6-1 to TRBJ2-2; D remains ambiguous. The CDR3 runs to 14 residues. Trimming cost V 4 bases and J 3 bases, with 9 bases left between them. CDR1 is MNHNS and CDR2 is SASEGT in the germline V gene. This chain's CDR3 is CASSALSDTGELFF. The CDR3, as DNA: TGTGCCAGCAGTGCCCTTTCGGACACCGGGGAGCTGTTTTTT.

The genes are TRBV19 and TRBJ1-2; 9 nucleotides align to TRBD1. From germline, CDR1 is LNHDA and CDR2 SQIVND (reference sequence). Trimming took 3 bases from V and 7 from J; bases not matched to a gene: 15. The CDR3 length is 17 residues. DNA of the CDR3: TGTGCCAGTAGTATGGAGCCGGGACAGGGTTTTCTGGGTGGCTACACCTTC. It is translated as CASSMEPGQGFLGGYTF.

The chain joins TRBV10-3 to TRBJ1-5; TRBD1 aligns across 7 bases. V was clipped by 2 bases and J by 7 bases; unmatched bases: 5. The CDR3 length is 14 residues. Germline V gives CDR1 ENHRY, CDR2 SYGVKD. CDR3 loop: CAISENDRVQPQHF. In DNA, the CDR3 is TGTGCCATCAGTGAGAACGACAGGGTCCAGCCCCAGCATTTT.

V is TRBV7-9 and J is TRBJ2-1; 7 bases fit TRBD2. Germline V gives CDR1 SEHNR, CDR2 FQNEAQ (reference sequence). CDR3 length equals 16 residues. V dropped 1 base and J dropped 9; count of bases not matched to a gene: 12. CDR3: CASSLGVGGPNFEQFF. CDR3 DNA sequence: TGTGCCAGCAGCTTAGGGGTGGGAGGGCCGAATTTTGAGCAGTTCTTC.

The rearrangement links TRBV29-1 to TRBJ2-1; the D gene is possibly TRBD2 (5 bases). Looked up from germline, CDR1 is SQVTM and CDR2 is ANQGSEA. This CDR3 is 14 amino acids long. Trimming pared 5 bases from V and 10 bases from J, leaving 21 bases between. Written as DNA, the CDR3 is TGCAGCGTTATACTCCGGCTAGCCAGCAGGGAGCAGTTCTTC. It specifies CSVILRLASREQFF.

The rearrangement joins TRBV2 to TRBJ1-5; 7 nucleotides agree with TRBD1. V lost 6 bases and J lost 1; bases outside the gene matches: 9. CDR1 and CDR2 from the germline V gene are SNHLY and FYNNEI. This CDR3 has 16 amino acids. Here the CDR3 DNA reads TGTGCCAGCAGGTCTTCTAGAGGGGGCAGCAATCAGCCCCAGCATTTT. Translation: CASRSSRGGSNQPQHF. Supplemented by reference TRBV2 and TRBJ1-5, the full variable domain reads EPEVTQTPSHQVTQMGQEVILRCVPISNHLYFYWYRQILGQKVEFLVSFYNNEISEKSEIFDDQFSVERPDGSNFTLKIRSTKLEDSAMYFCASRSSRGGSNQPQHFGDGTRLSIL.

V gene TRBV11-3 combines with J gene TRBJ2-1; TRBD1 matches 7 bases. Unmatched junction bases numbered 2, after V lost 4 bases and J lost 2 bases. Germline-derived CDR1 and CDR2 are SGHNT and YENEEA. This CDR3 is 14 amino acids long. CDR3 in amino acids: CASSYQGAYNEQFF. The CDR3 nucleotides read TGTGCCAGCAGCTACCAGGGGGCCTACAATGAGCAGTTCTTC.

This chain joins TRBV19 and TRBJ2-7; unclear D gene. The V gene's germline CDR1 is LNHDA and CDR2 SQIVND (reference sequence). Trimming removed 3 bases at V and 3 bases at J, with 15 bases between. The CDR3 covers 15 residues. The CDR3 sequence: CASSISVQAFYEQYF. CDR3 nucleotide sequence: TGTGCCAGTAGTATCAGCGTCCAGGCCTTCTACGAGCAGTACTTC.

The gene calls are TRBV5-4 and TRBJ2-5, with a tentative D call TRBD1 (6 bases). Trimming took 4 bases from V and 5 from J, leaving 12 bases between them. This CDR3 is 13 amino acids long. The V gene's germline CDR1 is SGHNT and CDR2 YYREEE (reference sequence). CDR3 sequence reads: CASSVRDRETQYF. CDR3 DNA sequence: TGTGCCAGCAGCGTCAGAGACAGGGAGACCCAGTACTTC.

This clone showed up just a few times. The rearrangement links TRBV7-2 to TRBJ2-7, with D perhaps TRBD2 (5 bases). The V and J ends lost 2 bases and 0 bases respectively, with 11 bases between them. This CDR3 contains 15 residues. Germline V gene sequence: CDR1 SGHTA, CDR2 FQGNSA. In nucleotides, the CDR3 is TGTGCCAGCAGCTTACAGCGGTATGTCTCCTACGAGCAGTACTTC. It encodes CASSLQRYVSYEQYF. The full variable domain, completed using reference TRBV7-2 and TRBJ2-7, is GAGVSQSPSNKVTEKGKDVELRCDPISGHTALYWYRQSLGQGLEFLIYFQGNSAPDKSGLPSDRFSAERTGGSVSTLTIQRTQQEDSAVYLCASSLQRYVSYEQYFGPGTRLTVT.

This clone showed up just once. The chain carries TRBV7-9 and TRBJ2-2; 7 bases align to TRBD1. This CDR3 has 15 amino acids. V shed 1 base and J 6 bases; nucleotides not matched to a gene: 5. The V gene's germline CDR1 is SEHNR and CDR2 FQNEAQ (reference sequence). The CDR3: CASSLGQGAPGELFF. CDR3 bases: TGTGCCAGCAGCTTAGGACAGGGTGCCCCCGGGGAGCTGTTTTTT.

The V call is TRBV7-9, the J call TRBJ2-3; 11 nucleotides agree with TRBD2. Germline CDR1 reads SEHNR; CDR2 reads FQNEAQ (reference sequence). The CDR3 is 17 residues long. V shed 6 bases, J shed 2 bases, and the junction held 10 bases outside the gene matches. The CDR3 loop is CASSLTGLAGHTDTQYF. In nucleotides, the CDR3 is TGTGCCAGCAGTCTAACAGGACTAGCGGGCCACACAGATACGCAGTATTTT.

The CDR3 loop is CASEKGSSSYEQYF. Written as DNA, the CDR3 is TGTGCCAGCGAAAAGGGCAGTAGCTCCTACGAGCAGTACTTC. This chain joins TRBV2 and TRBJ2-7; D is ambiguous. The V gene's germline CDR1 is SNHLY and CDR2 FYNNEI. V dropped 8 bases and J dropped 0 bases, with 14 bases sitting between them. This CDR3 has 14 residues.

The chain carries TRBV27 and TRBJ1-1, with 7 bases lining up with TRBD1. This CDR3 has 14 residues. Germline-derived CDR1 and CDR2 are MNHEY and SMNVEV (reference sequence). Trimming removed 3 bases from V and 7 bases from J; junction bases left unmatched: 8. CDR3 nucleotide sequence: TGTGCCAGCAGTTTGGGGACAGTCTCGGGTGAAGCTTTCTTT. Protein sequence: CASSLGTVSGEAFF.

The gene calls are TRBV7-9 and TRBJ2-3; a possible D gene is TRBD2 (6 bases). The CDR3 length is 16 residues. Germline V lookup: CDR1 SEHNR, CDR2 FQNEAQ (reference sequence). Trimming shortened V by 7 bases and J by 2 bases, and 19 bases separated the two germline ends. The DNA of the CDR3 is TGTGCCAGCACCGAAGGGTTTATAGCGGCCACAGATACGCAGTATTTT. Its protein product is CASTEGFIAATDTQYF.